This is a list of T cell receptor beta chains from one sample in a study of OX40 agonist ivuxolimab in advanced cancers. TCRdb keeps only in-frame clones here, not all; method: immunoSEQ multiplex PCR. The table records roughly 6,000 clones, more than 75% of them present only once. Sequenced material: CD4+ or CD8+ T cells sorted from blood, taken in a trial of the OX40 agonist ivuxolimab. The receptor source for this set is an adult with an advanced solid tumor such as melanoma, head and neck, liver or kidney cancer. Each CDR3 is given without its conserved first and last residue.

len,j_gene,v_gene,CDR3aa
12,TRBJ2-7,TRBV7-3,ASSLYGGGYEQY
14,TRBJ2-5,TRBV4-1,ASSQDLGGLQETQY
11,TRBJ1-5,TRBV30,AWSGTGNQPQH
10,TRBJ1-1,TRBV29-1,SVVLVGLEAF
11,TRBJ1-5,TRBV19,ASSIDRDQPQH
9,TRBJ2-1,TRBV5-1,ASSLSQEQF
10,TRBJ1-1,TRBV4-1,ASGQGGTEAF
12,TRBJ2-5,TRBV7-9,ASSTPTGYGTQY
11,TRBJ1-4,TRBV12-5,ASGLGANEKLF
13,TRBJ2-3,TRBV27,ASSLKGAGTDTQY
13,TRBJ2-7,TRBV7-6,ASSRGQGASYEQY
13,TRBJ2-1,TRBV7-2,ASSMLAGGYNEQF
11,TRBJ1-5,TRBV5-1,ASSLTGHQPQH
12,TRBJ1-2,TRBV27,ASRSRGSVYGYT
10,TRBJ2-1,TRBV25-1,ASSEPYNEQF
15,TRBJ2-2,TRBV9,ASSPNLGLAYTGELF
13,TRBJ2-2,TRBV2,ASRLGQGPAGELF
12,TRBJ1-5,TRBV15,ATSTYGVNQPQH
14,TRBJ1-1,TRBV4-1,ASSRTWTGENTEAF
13,TRBJ2-7,TRBV27,ASSLSIQPTYEQY
13,TRBJ2-1,TRBV11-2,ASSPPGTSARMMF
14,TRBJ2-3,TRBV14,ASSQGGGGFTDTQY
15,TRBJ2-7,TRBV5-1,ASSLGVGGVRTYEQY
11,TRBJ1-1,TRBV6-4,ASSEQGNTEAF
13,TRBJ1-2,TRBV7-9,ASQKAGQGDYGYT
13,TRBJ1-1,TRBV7-9,ASSSDRGPNTEAF
11,TRBJ2-7,TRBV13,ASSTRQTYEQY
11,TRBJ2-1,TRBV11-2,ASSLDLGNEQF
13,TRBJ2-3,TRBV7-9,ASSPPRGGRDTQY
12,TRBJ1-1,TRBV27,ASSQQQTNTEAF
10,TRBJ2-1,TRBV29-1,SVEDRYNEQF
10,TRBJ2-7,TRBV10-1,ASSETYYAQY
14,TRBJ2-7,TRBV4-1,ASSQSTSGSSYEQY
12,TRBJ1-1,TRBV5-1,ASRLGQGNTEAF
12,TRBJ1-1,TRBV19,ASSMSTGVTEAF
15,TRBJ1-2,TRBV5-4,ASSLDPGTPDNYGYT
13,TRBJ2-5,TRBV2,ASSAGDGGQETQY
15,TRBJ1-6,TRBV5-1,AVDLGRGSSYNSPLH
12,TRBJ1-2,TRBV7-9,ASSLAGDRSGYT
13,TRBJ2-7,TRBV4-1,ASSQGVAGYYEQY
12,TRBJ2-2,TRBV5-4,ASSQRDGTGELF
13,TRBJ1-5,TRBV5-6,ASSLAGASNQPQH
13,TRBJ2-1,TRBV7-9,ASSFRTGGYTEQF
13,TRBJ2-2,TRBV7-3,ASSFSGLHTGELF
12,TRBJ2-7,TRBV5-1,ASSLEQASYEQY
13,TRBJ2-7,TRBV9,ASSVDSLGTYEQY
14,TRBJ2-7,TRBV4-1,ASSQAFLPDSYEQY
12,TRBJ1-3,TRBV27,AVSAGATGNTIY
13,TRBJ2-3,TRBV15,ATRIRDLSTDTQY
12,TRBJ1-4,TRBV6-6,ASRTDRAEEKLF
14,TRBJ2-3,TRBV5-6,ASSLGTGLSTDTQY
12,TRBJ2-7,TRBV5-1,ASSPGDRAYEQY